This entry describes one T cell receptor beta chain. CDR1 is LNHDA, CDR2 SQIVND, per germline (reference sequence). The V and J ends lost 6 bases and 1 base respectively, with 10 bases between them. The CDR3 extends over 14 amino acids. Here immunoSEQ multiplex PCR was the method, and the copy in TCRdb shows in-frame clones only, minus some. The data hold about 120,000 clones, with approximately 91% observed a single time. The sample comes from a study of T cell responses to AZD1222 COVID-19 vaccine. The sequence came from an adult in good health. Sample: peripheral blood, taken on day 0 of AZD1222 vaccination. This sequence joins TRBV19 and TRBJ1-3; D ambiguous. The CDR3 is CASSTLGSGNTIYF. The DNA of the CDR3 is TGTGCCAGTAGCACCCTGGGGTCTGGAAACACCATATATTTT.